The present TCR beta chain was sequenced within a study of naive and memory T cell subsets. General study points: Diversity fell and Gini index rose from naive through CM, EM, EMRA.

The beta constant-region primer was an equimolar mix of two oligonucleotides covering TRBC1 and TRBC2. Each CDR3 protein gets one entry after TCRdb re-called the UMI-ligation and nested PCR reads with MiXCR. This table holds 70,000 to 95,000 distinct CDR3 sequences, roughly 7% found once. This clonotype showed up many times. The antigen is not known. This TCR derives from a human donor in good health. Sequencing was performed on central memory CD4+ T cells from blood.

The CDR3 sequence: CASSPREISTDTQYF. DNA of the CDR3: TGTGCCAGCAGCCCTCGGGAAATTAGCACAGATACGCAGTATTTT. The rearrangement uses TRBV7-8 and TRBJ2-3, with D perhaps matching TRBD2 (5 bases). Per the germline V gene, CDR1 is SGHVS and CDR2 is FQNEAQ. V lost 5 bases and J 0 bases, leaving 12 bases between the germline ends. This CDR3 comprises 15 residues.